The TCR beta chain under discussion was sequenced for a study of identical twins (dated by TCRdb to about 2016). The study in broad terms: TCR alpha and beta repertoires from monozygotic twins, unrelated adults of various ages and cord blood were deep-sequenced to test whether fetal clonotypes persist. To rule out contamination, the twin experiments were replicated at different times with different library preparation protocols. The full study reports these points: Fewer insertions were carried by abundant cord blood beta clonotypes, a similar but weaker trend appeared in young adult naive repertoires, and no such trend appeared in memory repertoires. Because the same donors could not be followed over many years, the conclusions depended on cross-sectional statistical analysis. Compared with coincidental sharing between unrelated individuals, out-of-frame TCR alpha sequences shared between twins showed an excess of sequences with low generation probability. In monozygotic twins, out-of-frame TCR alpha sharing was systematically underestimated by recombination models, although the models agreed with sharing between unrelated individuals. Invariant T cells such as MAIT and iNKT could partly confound zero-insertion analyses, though diverse VJ usage argued against this for most clonotypes. In beta out-of-frame sequences, excess twin sharing was weaker, because having fewer shared sequences lowered the signal-to-noise ratio.

V was cut back by 2 bases and J by 0 bases, leaving a gap of 10 bases between them. The CDR3 holds 15 amino acids from the cysteine to the phenylalanine. The retained sequence is limited to the CDR3, 45 bases, with the frame set at the first base. Every donor was a healthy Caucasian. The twin cohort comprised three pairs of female monozygotic twins, all aged about 18 to 30 years. Peripheral blood mononuclear cells were used as the source from which RNA for TCR libraries was isolated. The library was prepared using 5' RACE. Instrument on record: Illumina HiSeq 2000. A universal primer binding site was introduced by template switching, and a unique molecular identifier was present in the final cDNA, enabling accurate counting of TCR cDNA molecules. Specific primers in the conserved constant-segment region were used to synthesize first-strand cDNA for TCR alpha and beta chains. Each cDNA library was double barcoded, with a SMART-Mk sample barcode plus Illumina barcodes, to control for contamination. TruSeq adapter sequences along with Illumina sample barcodes were introduced in two successive PCR steps. The TCR alpha and beta cDNA libraries were sequenced on the Illumina HiSeq platform using custom primers. Per the authors' processing: Unique molecular identifiers were extracted from raw reads with MiGEC, and CDR3 positions were determined with MiXCR. For each individual, recombination models were inferred using an EM algorithm with the repgenHMM and IGoR tools. The tcR package in R was used for shared clonotype analysis, with sharing normalized by the product of cloneset sizes. To study raw recombination without the effects of thymic and clonal selection, out-of-frame nonproductive sequences were analyzed. The public sequencing data were trimmed at Q25 with fastp and processed into clonotypes with MiXCR by TCRdb, which kept only in-frame beta chains. Each entry is one CDR3 protein sequence, shown with its most common DNA and genes. It is TCRdb's table, rather than the study itself, that gives the V and J calls and clone size. The sample yields fewer than 650,000 distinct CDR3 sequences; 7.1% were counted once. Together, the top ten hold 1.5% to 2% of the sample.

There are a few counts of this clonotype. Its binding antigen is unknown. No qualities accompany the bases; no much larger clone lies one base away. This same sample was also taken into another study, of yellow fever vaccine responses in identical twins. As the second paper documents: According to the authors, the vaccine-induced T cell response in identical twins seemed to be partly convergent and partly specific to each individual. In the study, vaccine-responding T cell clones were precisely tracked in identical twins.

Recombination joined TRBV12-3 or TRBV12-4 with TRBJ1-2; TRBD1 is possibly the D segment (5 matching bases). Sequencing was performed on PBMCs. The clonotype originates from a woman between 18 and 30 years old in good health. The sequenced DNA: TGTGCCAGCAGTTTAAGGACAACAGCTAACTATGGCTACACCTTC. It codes for CASSLRTTANYGYTF.